The 21 T cell receptor beta chains in this list originate from one sample, sequenced in a study of monozygotic twins with cystic fibrosis. Profiled with immunoSEQ multiplex PCR; TCRdb holds only in-frame clones, not every one. The table shows roughly 32,000 clones, with just over 95% occurring only once. Sequenced: blood. The receptor set was obtained from a girl aged 2 to 10 with cystic fibrosis.

This rearrangement joins TRBV5-1 to TRBJ1-2, with D uncertain. Trimming pared 4 bases from V and 2 bases from J, leaving 21 bases between. The CDR3 extends over 17 amino acids. The V gene's germline CDR1 is SGHRS and CDR2 YFSETQ. CDR3 bases: TGCGCCAGCAGCCCGAGTAGCGTCGGTGGTCTAAACTATGGCTACACCTTC. It yields the protein CASSPSSVGGLNYGYTF.

V and J are TRBV11-2 and TRBJ1-2; D gene uncertain. Trimming took off 5 bases at V and 8 bases at J, with 24 bases between the two ends. The CDR3 contains 16 residues. Germline V gene sequence: CDR1 SGHAT, CDR2 FQNNGV. The CDR3 region is CASSPIYTDPQEGYTF. The CDR3 DNA reads TGTGCCAGCAGCCCTATTTACACCGACCCGCAGGAAGGCTACACCTTC.

This chain links TRBV4-1 with TRBJ1-1, with D unresolved. Germline V gene data show CDR1 as MGHRA and CDR2 as YSYEKL. This CDR3 is built from 15 residues. V lost 0 bases, J lost 3 bases, and 11 bases lay in between. CDR3 DNA sequence: TGCGCCAGCAGCCAAGACCCCTACCGGGACACTGAAGCTTTCTTT. Translating gives CASSQDPYRDTEAFF.

The chain couples TRBV25-1 to TRBJ1-1; possible D gene TRBD1, 5 bases. In germline, CDR1 is MGHDK, CDR2 SYGVNS. CDR3 length: 15 amino acids. V lost 8 bases to trimming and J lost 1 base, with 17 bases between them. The CDR3 protein is CASGPEGPQNTEAFF. The CDR3 DNA reads as TGTGCCAGCGGACCTGAGGGACCACAGAACACTGAAGCTTTCTTT.

This chain links TRBV15 with TRBJ2-7; D perhaps matches TRBD1 (6 bases). The CDR3 loop spans 14 amino acids. In germline, CDR1 is LNHNV, CDR2 YYDKDF (reference sequence). V was trimmed by 1 base and J by 6 bases, leaving 13 bases between them. The CDR3 DNA sequence: TGTGCCACCAGCAGAGCCGGCACAGGGCGCGAGCAGTACTTC. Its protein is CATSRAGTGREQYF.

The chain recombines TRBV5-1 with TRBJ2-2; 11 bases align to TRBD2. The CDR3 contains 17 residues. J gave up 0 bases and V 2 bases, and 3 bases lay outside the gene matches. Germline CDR1 SGHRS, CDR2 YFSETQ. The CDR3 is CASSFSGRAANTGELFF. CDR3 sequence (DNA): TGCGCCAGCAGCTTTAGCGGGAGGGCAGCGAACACCGGGGAGCTGTTTTTT.

This chain links TRBV19 with TRBJ2-4; TRBD2 matches at 7 bases. After removal of 4 bases from V and 0 bases from J, the junction contained 12 bases not matched to a gene. The CDR3 spans 18 residues. From germline, CDR1 is LNHDA and CDR2 SQIVND (reference sequence). The CDR3 reads CASSSLRGMRLAKNIQYF. The CDR3 DNA follows: TGTGCCAGTAGTAGCCTGCGGGGGATGCGACTAGCCAAAAACATTCAGTACTTC.

The sample holds one count of this clone. This chain links TRBV5-1 with TRBJ2-5, with D hard to call. The ends were cut back, 2 bases at V and 3 bases at J, with 2 bases in the middle. This CDR3 is built from 11 residues. Germline CDR1 SGHRS, CDR2 YFSETQ. CDR3 DNA: TGCGCCAGCAGCTTTAAAGAGACCCAGTACTTC. Protein sequence: CASSFKETQYF.

The chain recombines TRBV27 with TRBJ1-5; D gene ambiguous. From germline, CDR1 is MNHEY and CDR2 SMNVEV (reference sequence). V lost 5 bases, J lost 0 bases, and 5 bases lay in between. This CDR3 is 13 amino acids long. CDR3 sequence (DNA): TGTGCCAGCAGTACCCATAGCAATCAGCCCCAGCATTTT. Encoded protein: CASSTHSNQPQHF.

The chain joins TRBV28 to TRBJ1-1; the D is unclear. The V gene's germline CDR1 is MDHEN and CDR2 SYDVKM. The ends were cut back, 3 bases at V and 2 bases at J, with 19 bases in the middle. There are 17 residues in the CDR3. The CDR3 bases are TGTGCCAGCAGTTTTATGGTCAGGACGACCCCAAACACTGAAGCTTTCTTT. This translates into CASSFMVRTTPNTEAFF.

V usage is TRBV11-2 and J usage is TRBJ1-1, with 7 bases that match TRBD1. Germline assignment: CDR1 SGHAT and CDR2 FQNNGV. V shed 8 bases and J 5 bases; nucleotides not matched to a gene: 8. The CDR3 has 13 residues. The CDR3 nucleotides are TGTGCCAGCGCTAAATCAGGGGGAACTGAAGCTTTCTTT. Its protein is CASAKSGGTEAFF.

This sequence joins TRBV20-1 and TRBJ1-1, with no clear D. V was pared by 6 bases and J by 5 bases, with 10 bases between. The CDR3 consists of 11 residues. The V gene's germline CDR1 is DFQATT and CDR2 SNEGSKA (reference sequence). CDR3 nucleotide sequence: TGCAGTGCCGACTCGGGGACTGAAGCTTTCTTT. Amino acid sequence: CSADSGTEAFF.

CDR3 nucleotide sequence: TGTGCCAGCAGCTCCCTGAAACCGCGGTACTACGAGCAGTACTTC. It specifies CASSSLKPRYYEQYF. The gene calls are TRBV21-1 and TRBJ2-7; TRBD2 was called by the table and not checked on the DNA. TRBV21-1 is labeled a pseudogene. CDR3 length: 15 residues.

Here the CDR3 reads CASSEGLAGEQYF. CDR3 DNA sequence: TGTGCCAGCAGTGAAGGCCTAGCGGGCGAGCAGTACTTC. V usage is TRBV2 and J usage is TRBJ2-7, with 8 bases aligning to TRBD2. Per the germline V gene, CDR1 is SNHLY and CDR2 is FYNNEI. This CDR3 contains 13 residues. The trim removed 1 base at V and 6 bases at J, leaving 2 bases unmatched.

The V call is TRBV7-6, the J call TRBJ2-2; D call uncertain. Germline CDR1 and CDR2: SGHVS and FNYEAQ. V lost 1 base, J lost 5 bases, and 8 bases lay in between. CDR3 length: 14 residues. The CDR3 protein is CASSLGPQTGELFF. CDR3 DNA: TGTGCCAGCAGCTTAGGACCCCAAACCGGGGAGCTGTTTTTT.

The chain has TRBV7-8 and TRBJ2-3, with TRBD2 as a possible D gene (6 bases). This CDR3 comprises 17 residues. V gave up 6 bases and J gave up 3 bases, with 22 bases separating them. Germline CDR1 and CDR2: SGHVS and FQNEAQ. The CDR3 region has the DNA TGTGCCAGCAGTCACCGGGGGAGGCCGGAGGGGACAGATACGCAGTATTTT. Encoded protein: CASSHRGRPEGTDTQYF. Variable domain in full (rest from reference TRBV7-8 and TRBJ2-3): GAGVSQSPRYKVAKRGQDVALRCDPISGHVSLFWYQQALGQGPEFLTYFQNEAQLDKSGLPSDRFFAERPEGSVSTLKIQRTQQEDSAVYLCASSHRGRPEGTDTQYFGPGTRLTVL.

This clone was picked up a small number of times. The chain employs TRBV27 and TRBJ1-1; D possibly corresponds to TRBD1 (6 bases). V lost 3 bases, J lost 11 bases, and 13 bases lay in between. This CDR3 is built from 12 residues. The germline gives CDR1 MNHEY, CDR2 SMNVEV (reference sequence). The CDR3 region is CASSFGVGAAFF. In DNA, the CDR3 is TGTGCCAGCAGTTTTGGTGTGGGGGCGGCTTTCTTT.

The chain employs TRBV7-9 and TRBJ2-2, with D possibly TRBD1 on 6 matching bases. CDR1 is SEHNR, CDR2 FQNEAQ, per germline (reference sequence). The CDR3 spans 15 residues. Trimming took 5 bases from V and 5 from J, leaving 15 bases between them. The CDR3 DNA follows: TGTGCCAGCAGCCTGGCAGGGGTGATGACCGGGGAGCTGTTTTTT. It yields the protein CASSLAGVMTGELFF.

This rearrangement joins TRBV5-5 to TRBJ2-7; no clear D gene. CDR1 and CDR2 from the germline V gene are SGHKS and YYEKEE (reference sequence). The CDR3 sequence is 11 residues long. Trimming removed 7 bases from V and 5 bases from J, with 10 bases in between. CDR3 DNA: TGTGCCAGCGTTTCGGGTGACGAGCAGTACTTC. Residues: CASVSGDEQYF.

J is TRBJ1-2 and V is TRBV9; 8 bases are shared with TRBD1. Losses at the gene ends were 4 bases for V and 2 bases for J; bases not matched to a gene: 4. The length of the CDR3 is 14 residues. Germline values: CDR1 SGDLS, CDR2 YYNGEE. The chain's CDR3 is CASSPTGVNYGYTF. The CDR3 nucleotides read TGTGCCAGCAGCCCGACAGGGGTAAACTATGGCTACACCTTC.

This clone was detected once. The V call is TRBV18, the J call TRBJ1-2; 8 nucleotides align to TRBD1. Per germline, CDR1 KGHSH and CDR2 LQKENI. This CDR3 is 16 amino acids long. V lost 2 bases, J lost 1 base, and 6 bases stayed unmatched. The CDR3 loop is CASSPSPDRDNYGYTF. CDR3 bases: TGTGCCAGCTCACCATCTCCGGACAGGGATAACTATGGCTACACCTTC.